These 32 T cell receptor beta chains share one sample of origin, sequenced in a study of molecular identifiers for immune sequencing clone quantification. TCRdb ran MiXCR on the PCR reads and lists one entry per CDR3 protein. The sample records over 600,000 distinct CDR3 sequences, about 20% being singletons. The specimen sequenced was naive CD8+ T cells from blood, with Jurkat cell RNA spiked in. The subset was: FACS-sorted CD8+CD4-CCR7+CD45RA+ naive T cells. The receptors stem from a human donor in good health. Some libraries in this study had Jurkat cell RNA spiked in.

With respect to this clonotype: This sequence may be a read error, since a much larger clone differs from it by one base. The V gene is TRBV11-2, the J gene TRBJ1-3; a possible D gene is TRBD1 (5 bases). Per the germline V gene, CDR1 is SGHAT and CDR2 is FQNNGV. This CDR3 has 16 residues. The ends were cut back, 8 bases at V and 0 bases at J, with 17 bases in the middle. Here the CDR3 DNA reads TGTGCCAGCGGCCCAGACAGCATAATCTCTGGAAACACCATATATTTT. Protein product: CASGPDSIISGNTIYF.

Ten or more counts support this clonotype. The rearrangement uses TRBV9 and TRBJ2-5; 7 bases are a match to TRBD2. Germline values: CDR1 SGDLS, CDR2 YYNGEE. CDR3 size: 15 residues. V shed 0 bases and J 5 bases; nucleotides not matched to a gene: 7. Written as DNA, the CDR3 is TGTGCCAGCAGCGTAGAGGGAGCGGGACGGGAGACCCAGTACTTC. It translates to CASSVEGAGRETQYF.

This clonotype was seen repeatedly, ten times or more. The J gene is TRBJ2-5, the V gene TRBV6-5; D gene ambiguous. V was cut by 2 bases and J by 1 base, with 5 bases left in between. Germline CDR1 is MNHEY and CDR2 is SVGAGI. The length of the CDR3 is 13 residues. CDR3 residues: CASSYGPQETQYF. Written as DNA, the CDR3 is TGTGCCAGCAGTTACGGACCCCAAGAGACCCAGTACTTC.

This clonotype was seen many times. The V gene is TRBV11-2, the J gene TRBJ2-3; D call uncertain. With 3 bases removed from V and 0 bases from J, the gap between germline ends came to 13 bases. Germline CDR1 is SGHAT and CDR2 is FQNNGV. This CDR3 is 16 amino acids long. The CDR3 bases are TGTGCCAGCAGCTTCCACATCTCCTCTAGCACAGATACGCAGTATTTT. This gives the protein CASSFHISSSTDTQYF. Full variable domain (remainder filled in from reference TRBV11-2 and TRBJ2-3): EAGVAQSPRYKIIEKRQSVAFWCNPISGHATLYWYQQILGQGPKLLIQFQNNGVVDDSQLPKDRFSAERLKGVDSTLKIQPAKLEDSAVYLCASSFHISSSTDTQYFGPGTRLTVL.

This clonotype was detected ten times or more. The rearrangement joins TRBV30 to TRBJ1-5, with 8 nucleotides matching TRBD1. Germline V gives CDR1 GTSNPN, CDR2 SVGIG (reference sequence). The CDR3 sequence is 14 residues long. The junction had 9 bases not matched to a gene; V was cut back by 3 bases and J by 8 bases. The DNA for the CDR3 is TGTGCCTGGAGCCACGGACAGGGAGGAGAGCCCCAGCATTTT. Translating it yields CAWSHGQGGEPQHF.

This clonotype came up many times. This chain links TRBV27 with TRBJ2-5; 9 bases are a match to TRBD2. There are 16 residues in the CDR3. V trimming: 5 bases; J trimming: 6 bases; junction bases outside the gene matches: 13. Per the germline V gene, CDR1 is MNHEY and CDR2 is SMNVEV (reference sequence). DNA for the CDR3: TGTGCCAGCAGTCCCACCGGACTAGCGTTGATAAAGACCCAGTACTTC. Translated: CASSPTGLALIKTQYF.

A note on this clonotype: This could be a read error, since a much larger clone is one nucleotide away. V usage is TRBV7-9 and J usage is TRBJ2-2; D may correspond to TRBD1 or TRBD2 (5 bases each). CDR3 length: 14 residues. Germline assignment: CDR1 SEHNR and CDR2 FQNEAQ (reference sequence). The CDR3 DNA sequence: TGTGCCAGCAGCTTTACGGCAGGGACCGGGGAGCTGGTTTTT. This codes for CASSFTAGTGELVF.

At least ten counts were recorded for this clonotype. The V and J genes are TRBV28 and TRBJ2-7; D gene ambiguous. The V gene's germline CDR1 is MDHEN and CDR2 SYDVKM. V lost 3 bases, J lost 6 bases, and 6 bases lay in between. The CDR3 spans 11 residues. CDR3 nucleotide sequence: TGTGCCAGCAGTTTTCTCGGCGAGCAGTACTTC. It yields the protein CASSFLGEQYF.

As to this clonotype: A much larger clonotype is one base distant, so this may be a read error. The chain couples TRBV4-1 to TRBJ1-5, with D perhaps matching TRBD1 (6 bases). The CDR3 sequence is 18 residues long. CDR1 is MGHRA, CDR2 YSYEKL, per germline. DNA of the CDR3: TGCGCCGGCAGCCAAGAGGGACACGCCGCCTATAGCAATCAGCCCCAGCATTTT. As protein: CAGSQEGHAAYSNQPQHF.

This clonotype was found a few times. The chain combines TRBV7-2 with TRBJ2-5; D tentatively reads TRBD1 or TRBD2 (5 bases each). The germline V and J ends were trimmed by 3 bases and 4 bases, with 21 bases remaining between them. The CDR3 is 17 amino acids. Germline V CDR1 and CDR2: SGHTA, FQGNSA. CDR3: CASSLGVAILEGETQYF. CDR3 sequence (DNA): TGTGCCAGCAGCTTGGGGGTTGCTATTCTCGAAGGAGAGACCCAGTACTTC.

This clonotype was recorded many times. The V gene is TRBV11-2, the J gene TRBJ2-3; TRBD2 might be the D (5 bases). This CDR3 has 13 residues. V lost 5 bases, J lost 5 bases, and 11 bases lay in between. CDR1 is SGHAT, CDR2 FQNNGV, per germline. CDR3 coding DNA: TGTGCCAGCAGCGGCTTGGCGGGAGATACGCAGTATTTT. This codes for CASSGLAGDTQYF.

The chain couples TRBV19 to TRBJ2-5, with D unresolved. CDR3 size: 14 residues. Germline V gene sequence: CDR1 LNHDA, CDR2 SQIVND (reference sequence). Between the trimmed V and J ends, which lost 1 base and 5 bases, there was a span of 11 bases. CDR3 coding DNA: TGTGCCAGTAGTATAGCTGCTAGTGCGGAGACCCAGTACTTC. Translation gives CASSIAASAETQYF.

As DNA, the CDR3 is TGTGCCAGTAGTATAGATCCCCAAGGACTAGCGAATGAGCAGTTCTTC. It codes for CASSIDPQGLANEQFF. This chain uses TRBV19 with TRBJ2-1, with 9 positions matching TRBD2. Germline V gene data show CDR1 as LNHDA and CDR2 as SQIVND (reference sequence). Trimming removed 0 bases from V and 7 bases from J; junction bases left unmatched: 7. This CDR3 is 16 amino acids long.

A note on this clonotype: Its ends do not fully match the called genes, so a read error is possible. The rearrangement joins TRBV6-5 to TRBJ1-2; the D gene is possibly TRBD1 (6 bases). The CDR3 extends over 17 amino acids. Germline V CDR1 and CDR2: MNHEY, SVGAGI. CDR3 amino acids: CASSYLAGATANYGYAF. The CDR3 nucleotides read TGTGCCAGCAGTTACTTAGCAGGGGCAACAGCTAACTATGGCTACGCCTTC.

To note about this clonotype: This may arise from a read error, as a much more abundant clone is one base away. The chain employs TRBV24-1 and TRBJ2-1; 8 bases are shared with TRBD2. The CDR3 is 15 amino acids. CDR1 and CDR2 from the germline V gene are KGHDR and SFDVKD. CDR3 sequence reads: CATSDLGLEDNEQLF. DNA of the CDR3: TGTGCCACCAGTGACTTGGGACTAGAAGACAATGAGCAGCTCTTC.

This clonotype was recorded many times. The chain couples TRBV7-2 to TRBJ2-1; D gene ambiguous. Trimming pared 5 bases from V and 5 bases from J, leaving 16 bases between. The CDR3 consists of 15 residues. CDR1 SGHTA and CDR2 FQGNSA come from the germline V gene. The CDR3 here is CASSPETYIHNEQFF. The CDR3 DNA reads TGTGCCAGCAGCCCCGAGACTTATATTCACAATGAGCAGTTCTTC. The variable domain in full, completed from reference TRBV7-2 and TRBJ2-1, reads GAGVSQSPSNKVTEKGKDVELRCDPISGHTALYWYRQSLGQGLEFLIYFQGNSAPDKSGLPSDRFSAERTGGSVSTLTIQRTQQEDSAVYLCASSPETYIHNEQFFGPGTRLTVL.

Details on this clonotype: The junction departs from germline at one end; a sequencing error may be responsible. The chain is built from TRBV7-9 and TRBJ1-6; a possible D gene is TRBD1 (5 bases). Germline CDR1 and CDR2: SEHNR and FQNEAQ (reference sequence). The CDR3 covers 16 residues. In nucleotides, the CDR3 is TGTGCCAGCAACTTATCCCGTGGGGGGGAAGATTCACCCCTCCACTTT. Protein product: CASNLSRGGEDSPLHF.

About this clonotype itself: With a much larger clone just one base away, this may be a read error. V gene TRBV7-3 combines with J gene TRBJ2-7; D perhaps matches TRBD2 (6 bases). The germline gives CDR1 SGHTA, CDR2 FQGTGA. The CDR3 sequence is 13 residues long. CDR3: CASSLWGSREQCF. CDR3 sequence (DNA): TGTGCCAGCAGCTTATGGGGTAGCCGGGAGCAGTGCTTC.

This clonotype was recorded many times. The chain's CDR3 is CASSLAAMSTDTQYF. In DNA, the CDR3 is TGTGCCAGCAGCTTAGCGGCTATGAGCACAGATACGCAGTATTTT. This rearrangement joins TRBV7-9 to TRBJ2-3, with D hard to call. Germline V gene sequence: CDR1 SEHNR, CDR2 FQNEAQ (reference sequence). The CDR3 has 15 residues. Trimming removed 0 bases at V and 0 bases at J, with 7 bases between.

As concerns this clonotype: One end of the junction varies from germline; a read error may be responsible. The CDR3 region has the DNA TGTGCCAGCAGCGAAACCCGCGGGAGTCCACAAGATACGCGGTATTTT. It yields the protein CASSETRGSPQDTRYF. The chain is built from TRBV2 and TRBJ2-3, with 7 nucleotides matching TRBD2. The length of the CDR3 is 16 residues. Germline V CDR1 and CDR2: SNHLY, FYNNEI.

Notes on this clonotype: Being one base from a much bigger clone, this may be a read error. In this CDR3 the conserved last residue, phenylalanine or tryptophan, is missing, so a read error is likely. This chain joins TRBV7-3 and TRBJ2-5; 12 nucleotides agree with TRBD2. The CDR3 is 15 amino acids. Germline V gene sequence: CDR1 SGHTA, CDR2 FQGTGA. The V segment lost 5 bases and the J segment 2 bases; nucleotides outside the gene matches: 3. This CDR3 is CASSDGTSGQETQYS. CDR3 DNA sequence: TGTGCCAGCAGCGACGGGACTAGCGGGCAAGAGACCCAGTACTCC.

The chain combines TRBV6-5 with TRBJ2-7; TRBD2 is a possible D gene (6 bases). The CDR3 spans 13 residues. Trimming pared 6 bases from V and 4 bases from J, leaving 13 bases between. Germline V CDR1 and CDR2: MNHEY, SVGAGI. This chain's CDR3 is CASSSARGYEQYF. The CDR3, as DNA: TGTGCCAGCAGCTCCGCCCGGGGGTACGAGCAGTACTTC.

The chain uses TRBV12-5 and TRBJ2-3, with 7 bases lining up with TRBD1. The CDR3 extends over 15 amino acids. Germline values: CDR1 LGHNT, CDR2 FRNRAP. With 5 bases clipped from V and 2 bases from J, the junction kept 7 bases outside the gene matches. CDR3: CASGPGTAVTDTQYF. The CDR3 DNA follows: TGTGCTAGTGGTCCCGGGACAGCAGTCACAGATACGCAGTATTTT.

This clonotype was detected ten times or more. This chain connects TRBV5-1 to TRBJ2-7; D is possibly TRBD1 or TRBD2 (5 bases each). V lost 4 bases and J 6 bases, leaving 14 bases between the germline ends. The V gene's germline CDR1 is SGHRS and CDR2 YFSETQ. There are 13 residues in the CDR3. CDR3 sequence: CASSPHEGREQYF. CDR3 nucleotide sequence: TGCGCCAGCAGCCCTCATGAGGGACGCGAGCAGTACTTC.

The chain recombines TRBV20-1 with TRBJ2-5; TRBD1 or TRBD2 may be the D gene (7 bases each). The CDR3 totals 11 residues. V shed 7 bases and J shed 5 bases, with 11 bases lying between them. Germline V gene lookup returns CDR1 DFQATT and CDR2 SNEGSKA (reference sequence). DNA of the CDR3: TGCAGTGGACAGGGAGGGGAGACCCAGTACTTC. Residues: CSGQGGETQYF.

The table lists this clonotype with many counts. The chain is built from TRBV30 and TRBJ2-3; D unclear. CDR1 and CDR2 (germline): GTSNPN, SVGIG (reference sequence). Deletions cut 4 bases from V and 2 bases from J, with 7 bases between. This CDR3 region has 12 residues. CDR3 loop: CAWISNTDTQYF. CDR3 nucleotides: TGTGCCTGGATTTCCAACACAGATACGCAGTATTTT.

Points on this clonotype: One junction end does not reproduce the germline sequence, and a read error may be involved. The V and J genes are TRBV11-1 and TRBJ2-1, with 7 bases aligning to TRBD1. CDR1 is SGHAT and CDR2 is FQDESV in the germline V gene (reference sequence). The CDR3 contains 14 residues. The CDR3 sequence is CASSLIDRAYEQSF. DNA for the CDR3: TGTGCCAGCAGCTTAATCGACAGGGCATATGAGCAGTCCTTC.

This clonotype turned up a few times. The chain couples TRBV11-2 to TRBJ2-5; 10 bases fit TRBD1. The junction had 6 bases not matched to a gene; V was cut back by 4 bases and J by 4 bases. The CDR3 extends over 15 amino acids. CDR1 SGHAT and CDR2 FQNNGV come from the germline V gene. CDR3 in DNA: TGTGCCAGCAGCTCGACAGGGGGCGAGGGAGAGACCCAGTACTTC. It translates to CASSSTGGEGETQYF.

The chain has TRBV4-1 and TRBJ2-7; maybe TRBD1 (9 bases). V was cut by 4 bases and J by 1 base, with 23 bases left in between. This CDR3 spans 18 amino acids. Germline assignment: CDR1 MGHRA and CDR2 YSYEKL. This CDR3 reads CASSPAGGQGTSSYEQYF. The CDR3 coding sequence is TGCGCCAGCAGCCCGGCCGGCGGACAGGGGACTAGTTCCTACGAGCAGTACTTC.

This clonotype has a count of ten or more. The rearrangement links TRBV28 to TRBJ2-7; D gene unclear. This CDR3 has 14 amino acids. Germline-derived CDR1 and CDR2 are MDHEN and SYDVKM. V lost 2 bases, J lost 0 bases, and 8 bases lay in between. The CDR3 sequence: CASSLVQSSYEQYF. The CDR3 nucleotides are TGTGCCAGCAGTTTAGTACAGAGCTCCTACGAGCAGTACTTC.

Points on this clonotype: A single base separates this from a much larger clone, so it may be a read error. The gene calls are TRBV2 and TRBJ1-5, with 7 nucleotides matching TRBD1. V dropped 5 bases and J dropped 3; count of bases not matched to a gene: 10. This CDR3 contains 16 residues. Germline V gives CDR1 SNHLY, CDR2 FYNNEI. The CDR3 nucleotides read TGTGCCAGCAGTCCGGGACAGAGTACTAACAATCAGCCCCAGCATTTT. Its translation: CASSPGQSTNNQPQHF.

In regard to this clonotype: This could be a read error, since a much larger clone is one nucleotide away. V gene TRBV2 combines with J gene TRBJ1-5; 7 bases agree with TRBD1. The CDR3 consists of 17 residues. Germline assignment: CDR1 SNHLY and CDR2 FYNNEI. Trimming took 1 base from V and 3 from J; bases not matched to a gene: 9. The CDR3 spells CASSEGVDRIYNQPQHF. In nucleotides, the CDR3 is TGTGCCAGCAGTGAAGGAGTGGACAGGATTTACAATCAGCCCCAGCATTTT. The full variable domain, completed using reference TRBV2 and TRBJ1-5, is EPEVTQTPSHQVTQMGQEVILRCVPISNHLYFYWYRQILGQKVEFLVSFYNNEISEKSEIFDDQFSVERPDGSNFTLKIRSTKLEDSAMYFCASSEGVDRIYNQPQHFGDGTRLSIL.